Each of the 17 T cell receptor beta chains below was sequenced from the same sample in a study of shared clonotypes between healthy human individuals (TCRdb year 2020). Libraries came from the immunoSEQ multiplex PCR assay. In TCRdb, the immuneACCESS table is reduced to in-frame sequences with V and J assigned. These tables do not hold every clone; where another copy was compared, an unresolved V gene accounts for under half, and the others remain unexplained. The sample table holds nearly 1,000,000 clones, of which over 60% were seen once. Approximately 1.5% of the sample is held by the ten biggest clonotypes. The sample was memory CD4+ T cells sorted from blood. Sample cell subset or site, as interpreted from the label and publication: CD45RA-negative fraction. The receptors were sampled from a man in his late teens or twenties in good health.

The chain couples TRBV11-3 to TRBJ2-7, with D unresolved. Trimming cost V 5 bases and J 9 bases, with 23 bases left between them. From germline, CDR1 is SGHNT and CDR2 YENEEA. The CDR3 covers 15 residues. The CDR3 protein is CASSPKSVDRRGQYF. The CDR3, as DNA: TGTGCCAGCAGCCCTAAATCGGTAGATCGACGAGGGCAGTACTTC.

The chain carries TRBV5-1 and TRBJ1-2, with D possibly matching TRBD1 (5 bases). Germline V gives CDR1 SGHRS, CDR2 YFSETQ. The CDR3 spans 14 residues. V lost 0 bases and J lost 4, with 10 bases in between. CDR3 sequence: CASSLEGSAYGYTF. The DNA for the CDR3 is TGCGCCAGCAGCTTGGAGGGGAGCGCCTATGGCTACACCTTC.

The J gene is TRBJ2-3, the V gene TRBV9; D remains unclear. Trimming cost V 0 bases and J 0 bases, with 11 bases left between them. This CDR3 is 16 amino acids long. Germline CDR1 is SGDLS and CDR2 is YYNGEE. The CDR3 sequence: CASSVAGKTSTDTQYF. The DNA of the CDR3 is TGTGCCAGCAGCGTAGCAGGCAAGACTAGCACAGATACGCAGTATTTT.

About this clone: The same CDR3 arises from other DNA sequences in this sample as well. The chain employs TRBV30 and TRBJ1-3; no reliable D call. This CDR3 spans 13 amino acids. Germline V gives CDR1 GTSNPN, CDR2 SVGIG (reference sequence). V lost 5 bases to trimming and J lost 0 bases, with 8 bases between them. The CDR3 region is CAWDPSSGNTIYF. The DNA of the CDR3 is TGTGCCTGGGACCCTAGCTCTGGAAACACCATATATTTT. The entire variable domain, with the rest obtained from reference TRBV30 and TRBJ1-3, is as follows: SQTIHQWPATLVQPVGSPLSLECTVEGTSNPNLYWYRQAAGRGLQLLFYSVGIGQISSEVPQNLSASRPQDRQFILSSKKLLLSDSGFYLCAWDPSSGNTIYFGEGSWLTVV.

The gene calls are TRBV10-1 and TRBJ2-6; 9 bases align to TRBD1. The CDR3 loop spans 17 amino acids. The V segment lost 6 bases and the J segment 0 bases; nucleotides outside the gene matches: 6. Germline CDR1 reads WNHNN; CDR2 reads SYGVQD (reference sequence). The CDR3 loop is CASRGQGLSSGANVLTF. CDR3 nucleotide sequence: TGCGCCAGCAGGGGACAGGGATTGTCCTCTGGGGCCAACGTCCTGACTTTC.

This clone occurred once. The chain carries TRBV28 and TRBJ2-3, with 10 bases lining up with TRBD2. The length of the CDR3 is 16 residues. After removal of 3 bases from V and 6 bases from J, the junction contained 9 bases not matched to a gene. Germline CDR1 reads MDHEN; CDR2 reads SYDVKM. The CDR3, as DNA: TGTGCCAGCAGTTTCTCCCAGCGGGAGGGCCCCGATACGCAGTATTTT. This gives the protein CASSFSQREGPDTQYF.

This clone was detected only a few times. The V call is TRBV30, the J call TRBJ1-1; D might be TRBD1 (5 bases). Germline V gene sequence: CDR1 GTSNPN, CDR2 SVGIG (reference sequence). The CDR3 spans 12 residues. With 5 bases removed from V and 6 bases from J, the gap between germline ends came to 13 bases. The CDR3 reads CAWGRLGAEAFF. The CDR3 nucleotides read TGTGCCTGGGGACGTCTAGGGGCTGAAGCTTTCTTT.

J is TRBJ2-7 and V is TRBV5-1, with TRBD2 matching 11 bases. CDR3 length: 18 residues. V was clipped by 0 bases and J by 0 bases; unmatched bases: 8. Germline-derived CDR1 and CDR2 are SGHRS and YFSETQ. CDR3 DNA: TGCGCCAGCAGCTTGGAGGCTAGCGGGGGGACCCACTCCTACGAGCAGTACTTC. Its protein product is CASSLEASGGTHSYEQYF.

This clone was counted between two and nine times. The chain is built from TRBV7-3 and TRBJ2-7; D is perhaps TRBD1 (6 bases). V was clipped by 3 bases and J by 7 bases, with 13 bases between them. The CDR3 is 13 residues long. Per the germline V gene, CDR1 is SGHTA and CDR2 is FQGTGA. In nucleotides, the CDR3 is TGTGCCAGCAGCTTTGTGGACAGAGAGGAGCAGTACTTC. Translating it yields CASSFVDREEQYF.

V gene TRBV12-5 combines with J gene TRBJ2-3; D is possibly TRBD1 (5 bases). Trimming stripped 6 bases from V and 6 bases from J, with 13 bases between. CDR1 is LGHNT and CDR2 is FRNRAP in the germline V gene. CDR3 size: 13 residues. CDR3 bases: TGTGCTAGTGGCGGTCCTAGGGGTGATACGCAGTATTTT. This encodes CASGGPRGDTQYF.

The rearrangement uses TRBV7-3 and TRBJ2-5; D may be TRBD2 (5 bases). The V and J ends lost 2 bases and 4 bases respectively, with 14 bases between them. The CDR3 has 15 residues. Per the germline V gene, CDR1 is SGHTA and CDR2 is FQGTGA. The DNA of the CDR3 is TGTGCCAGCAGCTTAGTGGTACTAGGCCTAGAGACCCAGTACTTC. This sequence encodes CASSLVVLGLETQYF.

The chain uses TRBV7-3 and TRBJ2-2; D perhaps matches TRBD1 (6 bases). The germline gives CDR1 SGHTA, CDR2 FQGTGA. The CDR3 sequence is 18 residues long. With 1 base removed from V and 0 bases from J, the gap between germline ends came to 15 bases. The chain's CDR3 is CASSLIGQGPANTGELFF. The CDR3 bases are TGTGCCAGCAGCTTAATTGGGCAGGGGCCCGCGAACACCGGGGAGCTGTTTTTT. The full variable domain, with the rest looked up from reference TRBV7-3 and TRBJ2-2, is GAGVSQTPSNKVTEKGKYVELRCDPISGHTALYWYRQSLGQGPEFLIYFQGTGAADDSGLPNDRFFAVRPEGSVSTLKIQRTERGDSAVYLCASSLIGQGPANTGELFFGEGSRLTVL.

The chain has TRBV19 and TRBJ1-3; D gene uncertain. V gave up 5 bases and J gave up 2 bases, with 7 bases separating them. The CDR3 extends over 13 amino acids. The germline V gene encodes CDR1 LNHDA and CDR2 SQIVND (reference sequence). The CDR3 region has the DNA TGTGCCAGTAGTCGGCAGCCTGGAAACACCATATATTTT. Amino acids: CASSRQPGNTIYF.

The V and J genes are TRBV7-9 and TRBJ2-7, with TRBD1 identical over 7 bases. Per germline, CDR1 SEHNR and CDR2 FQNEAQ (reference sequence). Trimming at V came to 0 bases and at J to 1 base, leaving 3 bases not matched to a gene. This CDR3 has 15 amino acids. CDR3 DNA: TGTGCCAGCAGCTTAGCAGGGGGCAGGTCCTACGAGCAGTACTTC. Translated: CASSLAGGRSYEQYF.

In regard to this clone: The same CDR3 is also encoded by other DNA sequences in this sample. CDR3 amino acids: CASSEGVSGNTIYF. The CDR3 DNA reads as TGTGCCAGCAGTGAAGGGGTCTCTGGAAACACCATATATTTT. The chain has TRBV2 and TRBJ1-3; D unresolved. The ends were cut back, 1 base at V and 0 bases at J, with 4 bases in the middle. There are 14 residues in the CDR3. Germline V lookup: CDR1 SNHLY, CDR2 FYNNEI. Variable domain in full (rest from reference TRBV2 and TRBJ1-3): EPEVTQTPSHQVTQMGQEVILRCVPISNHLYFYWYRQILGQKVEFLVSFYNNEISEKSEIFDDQFSVERPDGSNFTLKIRSTKLEDSAMYFCASSEGVSGNTIYFGEGSWLTVV.

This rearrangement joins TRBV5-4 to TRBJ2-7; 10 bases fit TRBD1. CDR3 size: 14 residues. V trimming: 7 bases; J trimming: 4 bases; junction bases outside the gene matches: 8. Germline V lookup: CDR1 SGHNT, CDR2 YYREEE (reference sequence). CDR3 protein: CASARDRGLYEQYF. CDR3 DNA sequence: TGTGCCAGCGCGAGAGACAGGGGGCTGTACGAGCAGTACTTC.

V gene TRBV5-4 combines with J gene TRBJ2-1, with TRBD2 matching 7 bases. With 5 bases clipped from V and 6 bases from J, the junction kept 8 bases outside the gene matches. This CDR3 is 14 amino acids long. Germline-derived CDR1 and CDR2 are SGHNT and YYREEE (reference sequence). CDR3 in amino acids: CASRFGLESNEQFF. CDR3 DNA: TGTGCCAGCAGATTCGGACTAGAAAGCAATGAGCAGTTCTTC.